This entry lists 16 T cell receptor beta chains sequenced from one sample in a study of graft-versus-host responses after intestinal transplantation. Profiled with immunoSEQ multiplex PCR; TCRdb holds only in-frame clones, not every one. Of under 100,000 clones listed, 82% are singletons. These receptors have no identified antigens. This specimen was unstimulated CD4+ T cells sorted from spleen or lymph node cells, taken before intestinal transplant. The receptor set was obtained from a human donor who received an intestinal transplant.

The chain is built from TRBV11-1 and TRBJ2-5; 9 bases are shared with TRBD2. V trimming: 4 bases; J trimming: 3 bases; junction bases outside the gene matches: 9. CDR1 and CDR2 from the germline V gene are SGHAT and FQDESV (reference sequence). The CDR3 length is 16 residues. The CDR3 nucleotides read TGTGCCAGCAGCTCGTCTGGGCGGGGGGGTGAAGAGACCCAGTACTTC. Translating gives CASSSSGRGGEETQYF.

The V call is TRBV7-9, the J call TRBJ1-2; 9 bases fit TRBD1. Germline loops: CDR1 SEHNR, CDR2 FQNEAQ (reference sequence). V dropped 1 base and J dropped 5; count of bases not matched to a gene: 5. This CDR3 spans 15 amino acids. The DNA of the CDR3 is TGTGCCAGCAGCTTAGAACAGGGGGCTGTATATGGCTACACCTTC. Its protein is CASSLEQGAVYGYTF.

This chain joins TRBV5-1 and TRBJ2-7; maybe TRBD2 (5 bases). Germline V lookup: CDR1 SGHRS, CDR2 YFSETQ. The V end was cut by 7 bases, the J end by 0 bases, with 11 bases between. The length of the CDR3 is 13 residues. The CDR3 reads CASGVSGSYEQYF. The CDR3 DNA reads TGCGCCAGCGGTGTCAGCGGCTCCTACGAGCAGTACTTC.

The V gene is TRBV19, the J gene TRBJ1-5; maybe TRBD1 (6 bases). This CDR3 spans 15 amino acids. The germline V and J ends were trimmed by 7 bases and 3 bases, with 16 bases remaining between them. Germline V gene data show CDR1 as LNHDA and CDR2 as SQIVND (reference sequence). The CDR3 loop is CASKGGTANNQPQHF. CDR3 nucleotides: TGTGCCAGTAAGGGGGGGACGGCGAACAATCAGCCCCAGCATTTT.

The V gene is TRBV6-1, the J gene TRBJ2-5; 12 bases match TRBD2. Germline trimming cut 4 bases from V and 0 bases from J; bases unmatched to any gene: 3. The CDR3 spans 16 residues. The V gene's germline CDR1 is MNHNS and CDR2 SASEGT. This CDR3 is CASSVRLAGDQETQYF. CDR3 coding DNA: TGTGCCAGCAGTGTCCGACTAGCGGGGGACCAAGAGACCCAGTACTTC.

V and J are TRBV18 and TRBJ2-2; tentative D call: TRBD2 (6 bases). In germline, CDR1 is KGHSH, CDR2 LQKENI. Trimming took 3 bases from V and 4 from J, leaving 18 bases between them. The CDR3 has 17 amino acids. CDR3 sequence reads: CASSPSPGSGVTGELFF. The CDR3 DNA follows: TGTGCCAGCTCACCGTCCCCTGGTAGCGGTGTCACCGGGGAGCTGTTTTTT.

CDR3 sequence: CATSRPRTSGDPGTQYF. CDR3 coding DNA: TGTGCCACCAGCAGACCAAGGACTAGCGGGGACCCAGGGACGCAGTATTTT. The J gene is TRBJ2-3, the V gene TRBV15; TRBD2 aligns across 12 bases. Trimming removed 2 bases from V and 9 bases from J; junction bases left unmatched: 12. The CDR3 has 17 amino acids. Germline lookup yields CDR1 LNHNV and CDR2 YYDKDF (reference sequence).

The gene calls are TRBV2 and TRBJ1-5; D is possibly TRBD1 (5 bases). CDR1 is SNHLY and CDR2 is FYNNEI in the germline V gene. This CDR3 spans 14 amino acids. V shed 3 bases and J shed 2 bases, with 8 bases lying between them. The CDR3 nucleotides read TGTGCCAGCAGTGACAGGGTTGGCAATCAGCCCCAGCATTTT. Protein product: CASSDRVGNQPQHF. Full variable domain (rest looked up from reference TRBV2 and TRBJ1-5): EPEVTQTPSHQVTQMGQEVILRCVPISNHLYFYWYRQILGQKVEFLVSFYNNEISEKSEIFDDQFSVERPDGSNFTLKIRSTKLEDSAMYFCASSDRVGNQPQHFGDGTRLSIL.

The chain combines TRBV19 with TRBJ2-5; D is possibly TRBD1 (6 bases). Germline CDR1 is LNHDA and CDR2 is SQIVND (reference sequence). V gave up 5 bases and J gave up 3 bases, with 13 bases separating them. CDR3 length: 14 amino acids. This CDR3 is CASSRRDTKETQYF. The CDR3 nucleotides are TGTGCCAGTAGTCGCCGGGACACCAAAGAGACCCAGTACTTC.

V gene TRBV19 combines with J gene TRBJ1-2, with a tentative D call TRBD1 (6 bases). The length of the CDR3 is 16 residues. The V gene lost 5 bases and the J gene lost 2 bases, with 18 bases spanning the gap. Germline V gene data show CDR1 as LNHDA and CDR2 as SQIVND (reference sequence). CDR3 residues: CASSARDGGRNYGYTF. The CDR3 DNA is TGTGCCAGTAGTGCCCGTGATGGGGGCCGAAACTATGGCTACACCTTC.

In DNA, the CDR3 is TGTGCCAGCAGCTTAGGGGGCCGGAGGGGTACCTACGAGCAGTACTTC. It is translated as CASSLGGRRGTYEQYF. The V gene is TRBV7-9, the J gene TRBJ2-7; possibly TRBD2 for D (6 bases). This CDR3 comprises 16 residues. Germline V lookup: CDR1 SEHNR, CDR2 FQNEAQ (reference sequence). V was clipped by 1 base and J by 2 bases, with 15 bases between them.

The CDR3 DNA reads as TGCGCCAGCAGCCCTCAGGGGGCAGGGCAGCCCCAGCATTTT. Residues: CASSPQGAGQPQHF. V and J are TRBV5-1 and TRBJ1-5, with 8 bases fitting TRBD1. Germline V gene data show CDR1 as SGHRS and CDR2 as YFSETQ. J was trimmed by 7 bases and V by 4 bases; bases with no gene match: 7. The CDR3 totals 14 residues.

V is TRBV29-1 and J is TRBJ1-1; D is unresolved. Germline V lookup: CDR1 SQVTM, CDR2 ANQGSEA. This CDR3 has 13 amino acids. V lost 6 bases and J lost 2, with 13 bases in between. DNA for the CDR3: TGCAGCGTCCGTTTCGTGGGCAACACTGAAGCTTTCTTT. Its translation: CSVRFVGNTEAFF.

The CDR3 sequence is CASSNSLSEKLFF. For the CDR3, the DNA is TGTGCCAGCAGCAACTCCTTGTCTGAAAAACTGTTTTTT. This rearrangement joins TRBV11-2 to TRBJ1-4; no reliable D call. The CDR3 length is 13 residues. V lost 5 bases to trimming and J lost 7 bases, with 11 bases between them. Germline loops: CDR1 SGHAT, CDR2 FQNNGV.

Here the CDR3 reads CASTPTGGTEAFF. CDR3 sequence (DNA): TGCGCCAGCACCCCGACAGGGGGCACTGAAGCTTTCTTT. V gene TRBV5-1 combines with J gene TRBJ1-1; 9 bases align to TRBD1. The length of the CDR3 is 13 residues. V lost 6 bases to trimming and J lost 4 bases; unmatched junction nucleotides: 4. Per the germline V gene, CDR1 is SGHRS and CDR2 is YFSETQ.

This clone has just a few counts. The V call is TRBV9, the J call TRBJ1-1; the D gene is possibly TRBD1 (5 bases). From germline, CDR1 is SGDLS and CDR2 YYNGEE. Trimming took 3 bases from V and 4 from J, leaving 13 bases between them. The CDR3 sequence is 14 residues long. In DNA form, the CDR3 reads TGTGCCAGCAGCGCCCATGGGGCGAGCACTGAAGCTTTCTTT. Protein: CASSAHGASTEAFF.